The present entry profiles one T cell receptor (beta chain) with its context. Just one base apart from a much larger clone, this may be a read error. These data originate in a study of blood T cells in healthy people across ages. This CDR3 contains 14 residues. CDR1 SGHTA and CDR2 FQGNSA come from the germline V gene. The use of a sample-barcoded 5' primer and a J-beta primer mix characterized a second PCR of about 6 to 11 cycles. Every cDNA molecule carried a tag from a template-switch adaptor bearing 12 random nucleotides. TCRdb re-called the 5' RACE reads through MiXCR, storing one row per CDR3 protein. The sample shows 550,000 to 650,000 distinct CDR3 sequences, about 30% of them seen only once.

The rearrangement links TRBV7-2 to TRBJ2-3, with D tentatively TRBD2 (6 bases). This clonotype was obtained from a woman older than 75 in good health. Sequences were obtained from blood. The CDR3 DNA reads as TGTGCCAGCAGCTCGGGACTCTTCACAGGTACGCAGTATTTT. Protein sequence: CASSSGLFTGTQYF.